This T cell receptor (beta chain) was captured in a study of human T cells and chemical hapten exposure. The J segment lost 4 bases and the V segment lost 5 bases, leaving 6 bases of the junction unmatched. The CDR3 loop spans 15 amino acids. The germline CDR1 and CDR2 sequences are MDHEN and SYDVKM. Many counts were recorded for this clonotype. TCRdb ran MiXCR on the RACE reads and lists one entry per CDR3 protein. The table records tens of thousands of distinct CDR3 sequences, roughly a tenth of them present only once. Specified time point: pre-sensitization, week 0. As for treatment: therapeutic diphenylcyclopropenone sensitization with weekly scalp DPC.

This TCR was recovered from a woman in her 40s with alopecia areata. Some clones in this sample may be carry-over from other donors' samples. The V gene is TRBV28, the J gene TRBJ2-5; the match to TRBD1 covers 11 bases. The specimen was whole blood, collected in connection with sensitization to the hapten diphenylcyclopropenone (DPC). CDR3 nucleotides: TGTGCCAGCAGTCCGCCGGACAGGGGGCGAGAGACCCAGTACTTC. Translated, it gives CASSPPDRGRETQYF.